The entry that follows covers one TCR beta chain sequence. Its antigen is unidentified. This sample was taken from a study of beta chain features in type 1 diabetes. Overall study context: There were some 100,000,000 sorted cells examined across all samples.

Trimming removed 1 base from V and 0 bases from J, with 7 bases in between. The CDR3 is made up of 15 amino acids. Per the germline V gene, CDR1 is PRHDT and CDR2 is FYEKMQ (reference sequence). Sorted CD4+ subsets: naive, central memory, regulatory, stem cell-like memory (CD45RO/CCR7/CD25/CD127/CD95/CD27 panel). Every isolated RNA sample was fully reverse transcribed, so sequencing captured expressed TCRB transcripts. Profiling relied on immunoSEQ multiplex PCR, and the TCRdb table lists in-frame clones only, not all of them. The sample contains 250,000 to 300,000 clones, 13% to 15% of which appear only once. Study-level findings and limits: In cDNA sequencing, cells with high TCR expression could be over-represented. In the patient group, naive, central memory and Treg TCRB repertoires seemed more alike than in the healthy donor group. In all four CD4+ subsets, TCRB CDR3 length was significantly, moderately reduced in type 1 diabetes.

The sequence was obtained from a man aged 25-45 years with type 1 diabetes. The material sequenced was naive CD4+ T cells from blood. The chain uses TRBV13 and TRBJ2-1; no definite D call. In DNA, the CDR3 is TGTGCCAGCAGCTTAGCGGTTAGCTCCTACAATGAGCAGTTCTTC. Translating it yields CASSLAVSSYNEQFF.